Included here is one TCR beta chain sequence, with context. Its antigen is unknown. The V gene's germline CDR1 is SQVTM and CDR2 ANQGSEA. J was trimmed by 2 bases and V by 5 bases; bases with no gene match: 10. The CDR3 totals 15 residues. The data were produced by immunoSEQ multiplex PCR, yet TCRdb's version contains in-frame clones alone and is incomplete. The table shows 250,000 to 350,000 clones, with around 90% occurring only once. This sample is drawn from a study of cytomegalovirus exposure and HLA in healthy donors. Study-level findings and limits: Subsequent analysis revealed that first-cohort TCR clusters tended to co-occur in the 130 or so validation repertoires. The majority of TCR sequences were rare, yet some public TCRs appeared in many donors. Cytomegalovirus association was listed for 164 TCR beta chains.

Sequencing input: PBMCs. The rearrangement uses TRBV29-1 and TRBJ2-3, with TRBD1 identical over 7 bases. The origin of this receptor is a man aged 25 to 45 in good health and CMV-seronegative. CDR3 in DNA: TGCAGCGTTCCTCGACAGGGAACTGTCACAGATACGCAGTATTTT. This gives the protein CSVPRQGTVTDTQYF.